What follows are 14 T cell receptor beta chains derived from one specimen sequenced in a study of spatial heterogeneity in lung cancer. Time point defined: sample taken at primary tumor resection. The sequenced material consisted of unsorted whole RNA from tumor, nontumor lung or frozen PBMC. TCRdb recomputed calls from the 5' RACE reads with MiXCR, one row per CDR3 protein. The sample holds over 75,000 distinct CDR3 sequences, about 20% seen once. Sequences were derived from PBMCs, sampled at surgery. The origin of the receptors is a male donor with early-stage non-small cell lung cancer.

In its sample, this clonotype was seen a few times. This rearrangement joins TRBV7-3 to TRBJ1-1, with 7 bases matching TRBD1. V shed 4 bases, J shed 4 bases, and the junction held 9 bases outside the gene matches. CDR1 and CDR2 from the germline V gene are SGHTA and FQGTGA. This CDR3 has 15 residues. The chain's CDR3 is CASSSTGAEGTEAFF. CDR3 bases: TGTGCCAGCAGCTCAACAGGGGCCGAAGGCACTGAAGCTTTCTTT.

This clonotype has at least ten counts. This chain links TRBV18 with TRBJ2-7, with TRBD1 matching over 8 bases. The CDR3 extends over 14 amino acids. V shed 6 bases and J 2 bases; nucleotides not matched to a gene: 6. Germline lookup yields CDR1 KGHSH and CDR2 LQKENI. In DNA, the CDR3 is TGTGCCAGCTCGCCTCGGACAGGGACCTACGAGCAGTACTTC. This codes for CASSPRTGTYEQYF.

In its sample, this clonotype was seen a few times. This CDR3 is CASSLVFGREGDHEQYF. Here the CDR3 DNA reads TGTGCCAGCAGTCTGGTTTTCGGCCGGGAGGGGGATCACGAGCAGTACTTC. The chain uses TRBV28 and TRBJ2-7; 8 bases are shared with TRBD2. The ends lost 5 bases at V and 5 bases at J; junction bases unmatched: 17. Germline CDR1 reads MDHEN; CDR2 reads SYDVKM. CDR3 length equals 17 residues.

This clonotype was found a few times. The V gene is TRBV27, the J gene TRBJ2-7, with 9 bases fitting TRBD1. CDR1 MNHEY and CDR2 SMNVEV come from the germline V gene (reference sequence). With V trimmed by 4 bases and J by 3 bases, 4 bases remained unmatched. The CDR3 is 14 amino acids. CDR3 DNA sequence: TGTGCCAGCAGTTGGGGGACAGGGAACTACGAGCAGTACTTC. Its protein is CASSWGTGNYEQYF.

This clonotype has more than one count but fewer than ten. This sequence joins TRBV7-8 and TRBJ2-2; weak D call: TRBD2 (5 bases). This CDR3 spans 15 amino acids. Germline values: CDR1 SGHVS, CDR2 FQNEAQ. Trimming shortened V by 5 bases and J by 1 base, and 11 bases separated the two germline ends. Written as DNA, the CDR3 is TGTGCCAGCAGCCTCGGGGTTCAGAACACCGGGGAGCTGTTTTTT. Its translation: CASSLGVQNTGELFF.

J is TRBJ2-3 and V is TRBV9; 8 bases map to TRBD2. Unmatched junction bases numbered 8, after V lost 0 bases and J lost 2 bases. The CDR3 is made up of 17 amino acids. The germline V gene encodes CDR1 SGDLS and CDR2 YYNGEE. The CDR3 region has the DNA TGTGCCAGCAGCGTAGAGGGCCTAGCGGGTTTCACAGATACGCAGTATTTT. This sequence encodes CASSVEGLAGFTDTQYF.

This clonotype was seen more than once but under ten times. The chain's CDR3 is CASSAGTGQETQYF. CDR3 sequence (DNA): TGTGCCAGCAGTGCCGGGACAGGACAAGAGACCCAGTACTTC. The genes are TRBV2 and TRBJ2-5, with 8 bases matching TRBD1. In germline, CDR1 is SNHLY, CDR2 FYNNEI. This CDR3 spans 14 amino acids. J gave up 2 bases and V 4 bases, and 3 bases lay outside the gene matches.

This clonotype was counted only a few times. The CDR3 region is CSASPGSETQYF. The CDR3 bases are TGCAGTGCTAGTCCCGGGAGTGAGACCCAGTACTTC. The chain joins TRBV20-1 to TRBJ2-5, with D possibly being TRBD2 (6 bases). Germline assignment: CDR1 DFQATT and CDR2 SNEGSKA (reference sequence). This CDR3 spans 12 amino acids. The V and J ends lost 3 bases and 5 bases respectively, with 10 bases between them.

A word on this clonotype: The junction departs from germline at one end; a sequencing error may be responsible. The J gene is TRBJ2-7, the V gene TRBV2; D is unclear. The CDR3 runs to 13 residues. CDR1 and CDR2 from the germline V gene are SNHLY and FYNNEI. CDR3 nucleotide sequence: TGTACCAGCAGTGAAGGCGTCAACTACGAGCAGTACTTC. Protein sequence: CTSSEGVNYEQYF.

This clonotype has a handful of counts. The CDR3 loop is CASSLTTSGVSYEQYF. CDR3 nucleotide sequence: TGCGCCAGCAGCTTGACTACTAGCGGGGTAAGCTACGAGCAGTACTTC. The chain has TRBV5-1 and TRBJ2-7; 10 bases match TRBD2. Trimming took 1 base from V and 3 from J; bases not matched to a gene: 7. Germline assignment: CDR1 SGHRS and CDR2 YFSETQ. CDR3 length equals 16 residues.

The chain links TRBV28 to TRBJ1-1, with a tentative D call TRBD1 (6 bases). Trimming removed 3 bases at V and 4 bases at J, with 18 bases between. The CDR3 runs 16 residues. The V gene's germline CDR1 is MDHEN and CDR2 SYDVKM. The CDR3 here is CASSFRWTVIGTEAFF. The CDR3 DNA sequence: TGTGCCAGCAGTTTTCGTTGGACAGTAATTGGCACTGAAGCTTTCTTT.

This clonotype was seen only a few times. The chain recombines TRBV29-1 with TRBJ1-1; possibly TRBD1 for D (5 bases). There are 14 residues in the CDR3. V shed 6 bases and J shed 1 base, with 15 bases lying between them. Germline V gene lookup returns CDR1 SQVTM and CDR2 ANQGSEA. The CDR3 sequence: CSVQRDSSNTEAFF. DNA of the CDR3: TGCAGCGTGCAGAGAGACAGCTCGAACACTGAAGCTTTCTTT.

The chain carries TRBV20-1 and TRBJ1-2, with D possibly matching TRBD1 (6 bases). Trimming removed 6 bases at V and 1 base at J, with 12 bases between. CDR1 is DFQATT, CDR2 SNEGSKA, per germline (reference sequence). CDR3 length: 13 amino acids. CDR3 DNA: TGCAGTGCGCGAACAGGGCTTAACTATGGCTACACCTTC. Translating gives CSARTGLNYGYTF.

This clonotype came up a few times. J is TRBJ2-3 and V is TRBV5-4; a weak D match, TRBD2 (5 bases). The length of the CDR3 is 17 residues. Germline CDR1 is SGHNT and CDR2 is YYREEE (reference sequence). The V and J ends lost 3 bases and 0 bases respectively, with 17 bases between them. The CDR3: CASSSGGRASSTDTQYF. The CDR3 bases are TGTGCCAGCAGCTCAGGCGGGCGGGCCTCTAGCACAGATACGCAGTATTTT.